These 6 T cell receptor beta chains were all obtained from the same sample, sequenced in a study of CD8 T cells in ankylosing spondylitis. TCRdb fed the 5' RACE reads into MiXCR, producing one record per CDR3 protein. This table has hundreds of thousands of distinct CDR3 sequences, approximately 7.6% appearing once. The source material was blood, either unsorted or a sorted T cell fraction (not recorded which). Every receptor here comes from a female donor with ankylosing spondylitis or in good health (not recorded which).

This clonotype was counted at least ten times. J is TRBJ1-1 and V is TRBV5-1; the D is unclear. Germline V lookup: CDR1 SGHRS, CDR2 YFSETQ. The V gene lost 0 bases and the J gene lost 3 bases, with 9 bases spanning the gap. The CDR3 covers 14 residues. CDR3 nucleotide sequence: TGCGCCAGCAGCTTGGGGTTGCGGGACACTGAAGCTTTCTTT. Protein product: CASSLGLRDTEAFF.

A note on this clonotype: A single base separates this from a much larger clone, so it may be a read error. CDR3 protein: CASNANANTGELFF. DNA of the CDR3: TGTGCCAGCAACGCAAACGCGAACACCGGGGAGCTGTTTTTT. This chain connects TRBV2 to TRBJ2-2; the D is unclear. From germline, CDR1 is SNHLY and CDR2 FYNNEI. Trimming removed 7 bases at V and 0 bases at J, with 9 bases between. This CDR3 comprises 14 residues.

This clonotype was counted ten times or more. This chain joins TRBV20-1 and TRBJ2-7; D gene uncertain. The ends were cut back, 0 bases at V and 7 bases at J, with 7 bases in the middle. Per the germline V gene, CDR1 is DFQATT and CDR2 is SNEGSKA (reference sequence). The CDR3 has 11 residues. The CDR3 bases are TGCAGTGCTAGAGATATTAGTGAGCAGTACTTC. It is translated as CSARDISEQYF.

This clonotype was counted at least ten times. The chain carries TRBV2 and TRBJ2-1; D call uncertain. Germline assignment: CDR1 SNHLY and CDR2 FYNNEI. The V end lost 6 bases, the J end lost 8 bases, and 5 bases lay between the germline ends. The CDR3 runs 10 residues. This chain's CDR3 is CASRRDEQFF. The CDR3 DNA is TGTGCCAGCAGGCGCGATGAGCAGTTCTTC.

This clonotype was picked up many times. The J gene is TRBJ1-3, the V gene TRBV28, with unresolved D. There are 16 residues in the CDR3. Trimming removed 5 bases at V and 0 bases at J, with 14 bases between. CDR1 is MDHEN and CDR2 is SYDVKM in the germline V gene. CDR3: CASSLSPLASGNTIYF. In nucleotides, the CDR3 is TGTGCCAGCAGTCTGTCCCCACTCGCCTCTGGAAACACCATATATTTT.

This clonotype was recorded many times. This chain joins TRBV29-1 and TRBJ1-5, with D perhaps matching TRBD1 (5 bases). With 6 bases removed from V and 3 bases from J, the gap between germline ends came to 12 bases. This CDR3 spans 13 amino acids. Germline CDR1 and CDR2: SQVTM and ANQGSEA. In DNA form, the CDR3 reads TGCAGCGTGGTGGGGGTCCCCAATCAGCCCCAGCATTTT. This sequence encodes CSVVGVPNQPQHF. Looking up the rest from reference TRBV29-1 and TRBJ1-5 gives the full variable domain: SAVISQKPSRDICQRGTSLTIQCQVDSQVTMMFWYRQQPGQSLTLIATANQGSEATYESGFVIDKFPISRPNLTFSTLTVSNMSPEDSSIYLCSVVGVPNQPQHFGDGTRLSIL.